This T cell receptor (beta chain) comes out of a study of shared clonotypes between healthy human individuals. Profiled with immunoSEQ multiplex PCR; TCRdb holds only in-frame clones, not every one. The sample holds around 2.3 million clones, about 94% seen once. The CDR3 has 17 residues. The germline V gene encodes CDR1 SGHRS and CDR2 YFSETQ. Trimming cost V 1 base and J 3 bases; bases outside gene matches: 11. The chain couples TRBV5-1 to TRBJ2-7; 9 bases are a match to TRBD2. The sequence was obtained from a man younger than 30 in good health. Sequenced material: naive CD4+ T cells sorted from blood. Regarding subset: CD45RA+ positively selected. In nucleotides, the CDR3 is TGCGCCAGCAGCTTGTGGTCTAGCGGGGCCGGAAACTACGAGCAGTACTTC. Its protein product is CASSLWSSGAGNYEQYF.